This T cell receptor beta chain was profiled in a study of cytomegalovirus exposure and HLA in healthy donors. Study-wide points: For TCR beta chains, V- and J-gene trimming was later linked to a missense DCLRE1C variant. Common viral pathogens seemed to be connected with several of the most significant clusters, according to a later analysis.

With 60 Vbeta and 13 Jbeta primers, the PCR was carried out. Method: immunoSEQ multiplex PCR; TCRdb's copy keeps in-frame clones and lacks some. The sample consists of some 200,000 clones, over 75% of them appearing once. Comment on this clone: Antigen: not known.

The receptor comes from a man in his fifties or sixties in good health and CMV-seronegative. Sequenced input: PBMCs.

CDR3 sequence (DNA): TGTGCCAGCAGTGAACAAGGGAGGGGTGATTCACCCCTCCACTTT. Amino acids: CASSEQGRGDSPLHF. The chain uses TRBV6-1 and TRBJ1-6; TRBD1 might be the D (5 bases). The CDR3 spans 15 residues. V lost 2 bases to trimming and J lost 8 bases, with 13 bases between them. From germline, CDR1 is MNHNS and CDR2 SASEGT.